A selection of T cell receptor beta chains follows, all from one sample in a study of T cell repertoires in cytomegalovirus infection. What these receptors recognize is not known. One entry per CDR3 protein, called by TCRdb with MiXCR from the reads. There are approximately 990,000 distinct CDR3 sequences in the sample; 31% occur only once, and around 15% lies in the top ten. Source: cultured CD8+ T cells from PBMCs, taken from culture after CMV antigen stimulation. Every receptor here comes from a human donor in good health (CMV status not recorded). Some clones in this sample may be carry-over from other donors' samples. CDR3s include the opening cysteine and the closing phenylalanine or tryptophan. The D gene is left open where the match is weak. The size entry is marked missing in some rows and otherwise reads once, few, many or a size class.

TRBV20-1,TRBD1,.,18,TRBJ2-1,TGCAGTGCTAGAGTTTTGTCCGGGACAGTAGACACCTACAATGAGCAGTTCTTC,CSARVLSGTVDTYNEQFF
TRBV29-1,TRBD1,.,12,TRBJ1-1,TGCAGCGTCGAAGGACAGGAGGGCGAAGCTTTCTTT,CSVEGQEGEAFF
TRBV15,.,.,15,TRBJ2-3,TGTGCCACCAGCAGAGATAATTGGGAGGAACCGACGCAGTATTTT,CATSRDNWEEPTQYF
TRBV14,.,few,15,TRBJ2-3,TGTGCCAGCAGCCAAGGGCCCAACTTGCGAGATACGCAGTATTTT,CASSQGPNLRDTQYF
TRBV6-5,.,.,14,TRBJ2-5,TGTGCCAGCACCTACTCGCAGGGGTGGAAGACCCAGTACTTC,CASTYSQGWKTQYF
TRBV11-3,TRBD1,.,15,TRBJ1-1,TGTGCCAGCAGCTCGGGACAGGGATTGAACACTGAAGCTTTCTTT,CASSSGQGLNTEAFF
TRBV9,TRBD1,.,15,TRBJ1-1,TGTGCCAGCAGCGCCCGGGGACAGGTGAACACTGAAGCTTTCTTT,CASSARGQVNTEAFF
TRBV12-3/TRBV12-4,TRBD2,.,15,TRBJ2-1,TGTGCCAGCAGTGGAGGACTAGCGGGGGGTATAGAGCAGTTCTTC,CASSGGLAGGIEQFF
TRBV7-8,TRBD2,many,14,TRBJ2-5,TGTGCCAGCAGCCTCCGGGAGGGTGTGGAGACCCAGTACTTC,CASSLREGVETQYF
TRBV7-2,.,many,13,TRBJ2-3,TGTGCCAGCAGCAGAAGGGGTCCAGATACGCAGTATTTT,CASSRRGPDTQYF
TRBV6-6,.,.,14,TRBJ2-4,TGTGCCAGCACTCCCGGGATAGCCAAAAACATTCAGTACTTC,CASTPGIAKNIQYF
TRBV12-3/TRBV12-4,.,.,19,TRBJ1-3,TGTGCCAGCAGGCCGATACCAAACGGGGGTATGGTCTCTGGAAACACCATATATTTT,CASRPIPNGGMVSGNTIYF
TRBV2,TRBD1,.,16,TRBJ2-7,TGTGCCAGCAGTGTTTCCGGGACAGGGGGTGGACTCGAGCAGTACTTC,CASSVSGTGGGLEQYF
TRBV6-1,TRBD2,many,16,TRBJ2-1,TGTGCCAGCAGTGCCCTTAGCGGGGGGGTTTACAATGAGCAGTTCTTC,CASSALSGGVYNEQFF
TRBV6-1,.,few,14,TRBJ2-3,TGTGCCAGCAGACCCCCTTACCTCGCAGATACGCAGTATTTT,CASRPPYLADTQYF
TRBV6-1,.,.,16,TRBJ1-5,TGTGCCAGCAGTGAATGGGGGGAATTTGGCAATCAGCCCCAGCATTTT,CASSEWGEFGNQPQHF
TRBV7-8,TRBD1,many,16,TRBJ2-1,TGTGCCAGCAGCCTCAATGACAGGGGAATAAACAATGAGCAGTTCTTC,CASSLNDRGINNEQFF
TRBV10-3,.,many,13,TRBJ1-1,TGTGCCATCAGATCAGTCATGAACACTGAAGCTTTCTTT,CAIRSVMNTEAFF
TRBV6-2/TRBV6-3,.,many,14,TRBJ2-2,TGTGCCAGCAGTTCCTTTGTGCGTACCGGGGAGCTGTTTTTT,CASSSFVRTGELFF
TRBV11-2,.,once,15,TRBJ2-3,TGTGCCAGCAGCTTAAGCTTGCGGGTTGGAGATACGCAGTATTTT,CASSLSLRVGDTQYF
TRBV15,.,.,16,TRBJ2-6,TGTGCCACCAGCCCTACAGGAGGCTCTGGGGCCAACGTCCTGACTTTC,CATSPTGGSGANVLTF
TRBV7-6,.,many,16,TRBJ2-6,TGTGCCAGCAGCCCCGGGAGAGGGACTGGGGCCAACGTCCTGACTTTC,CASSPGRGTGANVLTF
TRBV12-3/TRBV12-4,.,once,12,TRBJ1-5,TGTGCCAGCAGCAATCAATACCAGCCCCAGCATTTT,CASSNQYQPQHF
TRBV2,TRBD1,few,15,TRBJ2-2,TGTGCCAGCAGTGGGACAGGGGGCAATCCCGGGGAGCTGTTTTTT,CASSGTGGNPGELFF
TRBV13,TRBD1,.,15,TRBJ1-4,TGTGCCAGCAGCGGGGGGACAGCTTATAATGAAAAACTGTTTTTT,CASSGGTAYNEKLFF
TRBV4-1,TRBD2,few,18,TRBJ2-1,TGCGCCAGCAGCCAAGACGGGATTGCGGGGGGGCAGATCAATGAGCAGTTCTTC,CASSQDGIAGGQINEQFF
TRBV12-3/TRBV12-4,.,few,12,TRBJ2-2,TGTGCCAGCATCACCCTCACCGGGGAGCTGTTTTTT,CASITLTGELFF
TRBV6-1,.,.,15,TRBJ2-1,TGTGCCAGCATTCCGACCCGAGGTGCCTACAATGAGCAGTTCTTC,CASIPTRGAYNEQFF
TRBV11-3,.,few,15,TRBJ2-1,TGTGCCAGCAGCTTAAGAGCAATGGGGTACAATGAGCAGTTCTTC,CASSLRAMGYNEQFF
TRBV27,.,.,12,TRBJ2-1,TGTGCCAGCTTTAGCACAGACAATGAGCAGTTCTTC,CASFSTDNEQFF
TRBV7-3,TRBD1,.,17,TRBJ2-1,TGTGCCAGCAGCTGGGCCGCTGACAGGGGATATAACAATGAGCAGTTCTTC,CASSWAADRGYNNEQFF
TRBV11-3,.,.,15,TRBJ2-1,TGTGCCAGCAGCTTATTTGGGGGAAGTTACAATGAGCAGTTCTTC,CASSLFGGSYNEQFF
TRBV5-6,.,.,15,TRBJ2-7,TGTGCCAGCAGCTCGCCAGGGAAACTCAAGGACGAGCAGTACTTC,CASSSPGKLKDEQYF
TRBV12-3/TRBV12-4,.,many,13,TRBJ2-2,TGTGCCAGCAGTTTACGGTACCCCGGGGAGCTGTTTTTT,CASSLRYPGELFF
TRBV6-2/TRBV6-3,.,.,13,TRBJ2-4,TGTGCCAGCAGTTATATAGCCAAAAACATTCAGTACTTC,CASSYIAKNIQYF
TRBV7-6,.,.,15,TRBJ2-5,TGTGCCAGCAGCCAAACCTTGGGATTCCAAGAGACCCAGTACTTC,CASSQTLGFQETQYF
TRBV11-2,.,few,14,TRBJ1-2,TGTGCCAGCAGCCTCCAAGGGGATCGGAGGGGCTACACCTTC,CASSLQGDRRGYTF
TRBV6-1,.,once,11,TRBJ2-7,TGTGCCGGCCAGACCTCCTACGAGCAGTATTTC,CAGQTSYEQYF
TRBV27,.,.,15,TRBJ1-2,TGTGCCAGCAGTTACCGGCCAGGGGATAACTATGGCTACACCTTC,CASSYRPGDNYGYTF
TRBV7-6,.,.,15,TRBJ1-5,TGTGCCAGCAGCTTAAGAGTAGGGTTTAATCAGCCCCAGCATTTT,CASSLRVGFNQPQHF
TRBV11-2,TRBD1,.,19,TRBJ2-2,TGTGCCAGCAGCGTTTTCGGACAGGTGTCGCTACCGAACACCGGGGAGCTGTTTTTT,CASSVFGQVSLPNTGELFF
TRBV27,TRBD1,.,17,TRBJ2-2,TGTGCCAGCAGTCCCCCTTTTGGGACAGGGGACACCGGGGAGCTGTTTTTT,CASSPPFGTGDTGELFF
TRBV10-3,.,.,18,TRBJ1-2,TGTGCCATCAGTGCGTCTAGACCTGCAGGGGTGGATAACTATGGCTACACCTTC,CAISASRPAGVDNYGYTF
TRBV4-3,.,.,15,TRBJ2-3,TGCGCCAGCAGCCAAGATAGCGCTCCCATAGATACGCAGTATTTT,CASSQDSAPIDTQYF
TRBV12-3/TRBV12-4,TRBD1,.,16,TRBJ1-2,TGTGCCAGCAGTTTAGAACCGACAGGGGGCTACTATGGCTACACCTTC,CASSLEPTGGYYGYTF
TRBV7-2,.,many,15,TRBJ1-4,TGTGCCAGCAGCTTTACCACTACGGGTGGTGAAAAACTGTTTTTT,CASSFTTTGGEKLFF
TRBV7-9,TRBD1,many,16,TRBJ1-1,TGTGCCAGCAGCTTCCCGACAGGGACCATGAACACTGAAGCTTTCTTT,CASSFPTGTMNTEAFF
TRBV12-5,TRBD1,few,17,TRBJ2-7,TGTGCTAGTGGATTCCGGATCCCGGGACAGGTCTCCTACGAGCAGTACTTC,CASGFRIPGQVSYEQYF
TRBV20-1,TRBD2,.,15,TRBJ2-1,TGCAGTGCTAGAGGTGCGGCGGGGGGGCTTGATGAGCAGTTCTTC,CSARGAAGGLDEQFF
TRBV4-1,.,.,13,TRBJ2-7,TGCGCCAGCAGCCAAGAACATAGCGAGGAGCAGTACTTC,CASSQEHSEEQYF
TRBV6-6,.,.,13,TRBJ2-1,TGTGCCAGCAGTTGGGGTCGAGACAATGAGCAGTTCTTC,CASSWGRDNEQFF